Listed below are T cell receptor beta chains from one sample, sequenced in a study of cytomegalovirus exposure and HLA in healthy donors. Measured with immunoSEQ multiplex PCR; TCRdb has only the in-frame clones, and not every one. The repertoire holds about 120,000 clones, with about four fifths as singletons. Material for sequencing was PBMCs. The receptors were gathered from a woman in her 30s in good health and CMV-seronegative. CDR3s include the opening cysteine and the closing phenylalanine or tryptophan. The order of the fields is CDR3 protein, CDR3 DNA, V gene, clone size, D gene, J gene. D genes are given only for firm matches. The size entry is marked missing in some rows and otherwise reads once, few, many or a size class.

CDR3 protein: CASSLTGQPNTEAFF; CDR3 DNA: TGTGCCAGCAGTTTAACAGGGCAACCGAACACTGAAGCTTTCTTT; V gene: TRBV28; clone size: once; D gene: NA; J gene: TRBJ1-1
CDR3 protein: CASSPPGTGLHYGYTF; CDR3 DNA: TGTGCCAGCAGTCCACCCGGGACAGGGCTCCACTATGGCTACACCTTC; V gene: TRBV14; clone size: NA; D gene: TRBD1; J gene: TRBJ1-2
CDR3 protein: CASRGLAGKILQETQYF; CDR3 DNA: TGTGCCAGCCGCGGACTAGCGGGAAAAATTCTACAAGAGACCCAGTACTTC; V gene: TRBV7-9; clone size: NA; D gene: TRBD2; J gene: TRBJ2-5
CDR3 protein: CASSQWTGYNQPQHF; CDR3 DNA: TGTGCCAGCAGCCAATGGACAGGGTACAATCAGCCCCAGCATTTT; V gene: TRBV4-2; clone size: once; D gene: TRBD1; J gene: TRBJ1-5
CDR3 protein: CASSLTRDSNYGYTF; CDR3 DNA: TGTGCCAGCAGCTTAACTCGGGATTCCAACTATGGCTACACCTTC; V gene: TRBV7-3; clone size: NA; D gene: NA; J gene: TRBJ1-2
CDR3 protein: CASSLSQVGYEQYF; CDR3 DNA: TGTGCCAGCAGTTTATCCCAGGTGGGTTACGAGCAGTACTTC; V gene: TRBV27; clone size: NA; D gene: NA; J gene: TRBJ2-7
CDR3 protein: CASRPSATNEKLFF; CDR3 DNA: TGTGCCAGTAGGCCGAGTGCAACTAATGAAAAACTGTTTTTT; V gene: TRBV19; clone size: once; D gene: NA; J gene: TRBJ1-4
CDR3 protein: CASSLAGQGGTEAFF; CDR3 DNA: TGTGCCAGCAGTTTGGCGGGACAGGGAGGGACTGAAGCTTTCTTT; V gene: TRBV28; clone size: few; D gene: TRBD1; J gene: TRBJ1-1
CDR3 protein: CASSLMAEVYNEQFF; CDR3 DNA: TGTGCCAGCAGCTTAATGGCGGAGGTTTACAATGAGCAGTTCTTC; V gene: TRBV7-9; clone size: NA; D gene: NA; J gene: TRBJ2-1
CDR3 protein: CASSSGLAGGPSLNTGELFF; CDR3 DNA: TGTGCCAGCAGTTCAGGACTAGCGGGAGGGCCCTCGCTAAACACCGGGGAGCTGTTTTTT; V gene: TRBV27; clone size: once; D gene: TRBD2; J gene: TRBJ2-2
CDR3 protein: CASSAGSRDTTYGYTF; CDR3 DNA: TGTGCCAGCAGTGCGGGGTCGAGGGACACAACTTATGGCTACACCTTC; V gene: TRBV6-1; clone size: NA; D gene: NA; J gene: TRBJ1-2
CDR3 protein: CASSATPTGNYGYTF; CDR3 DNA: TGTGCCAGCAGCGCAACCCCGACAGGAAACTATGGCTACACCTTC; V gene: TRBV2; clone size: NA; D gene: NA; J gene: TRBJ1-2
CDR3 protein: CASSSGTGLGEQYF; CDR3 DNA: TGTGCCAGCAGCTCCGGGACAGGGTTGGGCGAGCAGTACTTC; V gene: TRBV7-6; clone size: NA; D gene: TRBD1; J gene: TRBJ2-7
CDR3 protein: CASSLWPGGQPQHF; CDR3 DNA: TGTGCCAGCAGTTTATGGCCGGGGGGCCAGCCCCAGCATTTT; V gene: TRBV27; clone size: few; D gene: NA; J gene: TRBJ1-5
CDR3 protein: CASSPMGTSTDTQYF; CDR3 DNA: TGTGCCAGCAGCCCCATGGGGACTAGCACAGATACGCAGTATTTT; V gene: TRBV7-9; clone size: NA; D gene: NA; J gene: TRBJ2-3
CDR3 protein: CASSELGQGTQYF; CDR3 DNA: TGTGCCAGCAGTGAATTGGGACAGGGTACGCAGTATTTT; V gene: TRBV6-1; clone size: NA; D gene: TRBD1; J gene: TRBJ2-3
CDR3 protein: CATRTGTTRYEQYF; CDR3 DNA: TGTGCCACCAGGACAGGGACAACCCGCTACGAGCAGTACTTC; V gene: TRBV15; clone size: once; D gene: TRBD1; J gene: TRBJ2-7
CDR3 protein: CASSPGQGAIEAFF; CDR3 DNA: TGTGCCAGCAGCCCCGGACAGGGGGCGATTGAAGCTTTCTTT; V gene: TRBV5-4; clone size: NA; D gene: TRBD1; J gene: TRBJ1-1
CDR3 protein: CASSLSGPTQYF; CDR3 DNA: TGTGCCAGCAGCTTAAGTGGGCCTACGCAGTATTTT; V gene: TRBV7-9; clone size: NA; D gene: NA; J gene: TRBJ2-3
CDR3 protein: CASVRGQGKYEQYF; CDR3 DNA: TGTGCCAGCGTTCGGGGACAGGGGAAATACGAGCAGTACTTC; V gene: TRBV6-6; clone size: once; D gene: TRBD1; J gene: TRBJ2-7
CDR3 protein: CASSKADGLGYEQYF; CDR3 DNA: TGTGCCAGCAGCAAAGCGGACGGACTCGGCTACGAGCAGTACTTC; V gene: TRBV21-1; clone size: NA; D gene: NA; J gene: TRBJ2-7
CDR3 protein: CASSRRAARIENTGELFF; CDR3 DNA: TGCGCCAGCAGCAGGCGGGCCGCCCGGATTGAGAACACCGGGGAGCTGTTTTTT; V gene: TRBV5-1; clone size: NA; D gene: NA; J gene: TRBJ2-2
CDR3 protein: CASSLELTNEKLFF; CDR3 DNA: TGTGCCAGCAGCTTGGAACTAACTAATGAAAAACTGTTTTTT; V gene: TRBV5-6; clone size: NA; D gene: NA; J gene: TRBJ1-4
CDR3 protein: CASSLGTSGRADYNEQFF; CDR3 DNA: TGTGCCAGCAGCTTGGGAACTAGCGGGAGGGCCGACTACAATGAGCAGTTCTTC; V gene: TRBV5-4; clone size: NA; D gene: TRBD2; J gene: TRBJ2-1
CDR3 protein: CAWDRVQGGEAFF; CDR3 DNA: TGTGCCTGGGACAGGGTCCAGGGGGGTGAAGCTTTCTTT; V gene: TRBV30; clone size: few; D gene: TRBD1; J gene: TRBJ1-1
CDR3 protein: CASSLEVSSGVSYEQYF; CDR3 DNA: TGTGCCAGTAGCCTTGAAGTTTCGAGCGGGGTATCCTACGAGCAGTACTTC; V gene: TRBV19; clone size: once; D gene: TRBD2; J gene: TRBJ2-7
CDR3 protein: CASSQDSGGSLFYEQYF; CDR3 DNA: TGCGCCAGCAGCCAAGATTCCGGCGGGAGCCTCTTCTACGAGCAGTACTTC; V gene: TRBV4-3; clone size: NA; D gene: TRBD2; J gene: TRBJ2-7
CDR3 protein: CASSPPGTGGGKAFF; CDR3 DNA: TGTGCCAGCTCACCACCGGGGACAGGGGGCGGAAAAGCTTTCTTT; V gene: TRBV18; clone size: NA; D gene: TRBD1; J gene: TRBJ1-1
CDR3 protein: CASSIRDTNGYTF; CDR3 DNA: TGTGCCAGCAGCATCCGGGACACCAATGGCTACACCTTC; V gene: TRBV7-2; clone size: NA; D gene: NA; J gene: TRBJ1-2
CDR3 protein: CASSTARYEQYF; CDR3 DNA: TGTGCCAGCTCAACAGCCCGCTACGAGCAGTACTTC; V gene: TRBV18; clone size: NA; D gene: NA; J gene: TRBJ2-7
CDR3 protein: CASSLDRGFYEQYF; CDR3 DNA: TGTGCCAGCAGTCTTGACAGGGGATTTTACGAGCAGTACTTC; V gene: TRBV2; clone size: once; D gene: TRBD1; J gene: TRBJ2-7
CDR3 protein: CASSKGIAGVYEQYF; CDR3 DNA: TGTGCCAGCAGTAAAGGGATAGCGGGAGTTTACGAGCAGTACTTC; V gene: TRBV2; clone size: once; D gene: TRBD2; J gene: TRBJ2-7
CDR3 protein: CASSPLGLAGNNEQFF; CDR3 DNA: TGTGCCAGCAGCCCCCTCGGACTAGCGGGAAACAATGAGCAGTTCTTC; V gene: TRBV4-2; clone size: NA; D gene: TRBD2; J gene: TRBJ2-1
CDR3 protein: CAISEGIAGSGGELFF; CDR3 DNA: TGTGCCATCAGTGAGGGAATCGCAGGGTCTGGCGGGGAGCTGTTTTTT; V gene: TRBV10-3; clone size: NA; D gene: NA; J gene: TRBJ2-2
CDR3 protein: CASSNGLLNTGELFF; CDR3 DNA: TGCGCCAGCAGCAACGGACTTCTGAACACCGGGGAGCTGTTTTTT; V gene: TRBV4-3; clone size: NA; D gene: NA; J gene: TRBJ2-2
CDR3 protein: CASRKVGQEQFF; CDR3 DNA: TGTGCCAGCAGGAAAGTAGGACAGGAGCAGTTCTTC; V gene: TRBV6-5; clone size: NA; D gene: NA; J gene: TRBJ2-1
CDR3 protein: CAWSLTGSGEKLFF; CDR3 DNA: TGTGCCTGGAGTCTGACAGGGTCCGGTGAAAAACTGTTTTTT; V gene: TRBV30; clone size: NA; D gene: TRBD1; J gene: TRBJ1-4
CDR3 protein: CASSSGTGLQQLTDTQYF; CDR3 DNA: TGTGCCAGCAGCTCCGGGACAGGGCTTCAACAACTCACAGATACGCAGTATTTT; V gene: TRBV7-9; clone size: NA; D gene: TRBD1; J gene: TRBJ2-3
CDR3 protein: CASSPLGGYGYTF; CDR3 DNA: TGCGCCAGCAGCCCCCTGGGAGGCTATGGCTACACCTTC; V gene: TRBV4-3; clone size: NA; D gene: NA; J gene: TRBJ1-2
CDR3 protein: CASSQDPPSGVTDTQYF; CDR3 DNA: TGCGCCAGCAGCCAAGATCCCCCTAGCGGTGTCACAGATACGCAGTATTTT; V gene: TRBV4-3; clone size: NA; D gene: TRBD2; J gene: TRBJ2-3
CDR3 protein: CASSLGWDRTSGEQYF; CDR3 DNA: TGCGCCAGCAGCTTGGGTTGGGACAGGACTTCTGGGGAGCAGTACTTC; V gene: TRBV5-1; clone size: NA; D gene: TRBD1; J gene: TRBJ2-7
CDR3 protein: CASRYYAGASTDTQYF; CDR3 DNA: TGTGCCAGCCGATATTATGCGGGGGCTAGCACAGATACGCAGTATTTT; V gene: TRBV27; clone size: NA; D gene: NA; J gene: TRBJ2-3
CDR3 protein: CASSPPGGEQYF; CDR3 DNA: TGTGCCAGCTCACCACCCGGCGGGGAGCAGTACTTC; V gene: TRBV18; clone size: NA; D gene: NA; J gene: TRBJ2-7
CDR3 protein: CASSPPSGGKVRYNEQFF; CDR3 DNA: TGTGCCAGCAGCCCCCCGTCCGGCGGGAAGGTACGGTACAATGAGCAGTTCTTC; V gene: TRBV7-9; clone size: NA; D gene: NA; J gene: TRBJ2-1
CDR3 protein: CASSLSWTVDEKLFF; CDR3 DNA: TGTGCCAGCAGTTTATCCTGGACAGTTGATGAAAAACTGTTTTTT; V gene: TRBV27; clone size: once; D gene: NA; J gene: TRBJ1-4
CDR3 protein: CASTEMTGNTGELFF; CDR3 DNA: TGCGCCAGCACTGAGATGACAGGGAACACCGGGGAGCTGTTTTTT; V gene: TRBV23-1; clone size: once; D gene: NA; J gene: TRBJ2-2
CDR3 protein: CASSRPTSGHNEQFF; CDR3 DNA: TGTGCCAGCAGCCGGCCGACTAGCGGGCACAATGAGCAGTTCTTC; V gene: TRBV7-6; clone size: NA; D gene: TRBD2; J gene: TRBJ2-1
CDR3 protein: CASSIVSDSYNEQFF; CDR3 DNA: TGTGCCAGTAGTATAGTAAGCGACTCCTACAATGAGCAGTTCTTC; V gene: TRBV19; clone size: NA; D gene: NA; J gene: TRBJ2-1
CDR3 protein: CATSGDSQETQYF; CDR3 DNA: TGTGCCACCAGCGGGGACAGCCAAGAGACCCAGTACTTC; V gene: TRBV15; clone size: once; D gene: TRBD1; J gene: TRBJ2-5
CDR3 protein: CASSPGGKSYNEQFF; CDR3 DNA: TGTGCCAGCAGCCCAGGGGGGAAGTCCTACAATGAGCAGTTCTTC; V gene: TRBV7-6; clone size: NA; D gene: NA; J gene: TRBJ2-1
CDR3 protein: CASSPSRQGLGWGTEAFF; CDR3 DNA: TGTGCTAGCAGCCCCTCCCGGCAGGGGTTGGGTTGGGGGACTGAAGCTTTCTTT; V gene: TRBV7-7; clone size: once; D gene: NA; J gene: TRBJ1-1
CDR3 protein: CASRGGQGYNEQFF; CDR3 DNA: TGTGCCAGCAGGGGGGGACAGGGCTACAATGAGCAGTTCTTC; V gene: TRBV11-2; clone size: NA; D gene: TRBD1; J gene: TRBJ2-1
CDR3 protein: CASTSGSYEQYF; CDR3 DNA: TGTGCCAGTACTAGCGGATCCTACGAGCAGTACTTC; V gene: TRBV19; clone size: NA; D gene: TRBD2; J gene: TRBJ2-7
CDR3 protein: CASSGAERDGKNIQYF; CDR3 DNA: TGTGCCAGCAGTGGGGCGGAGCGGGATGGGAAAAACATTCAGTACTTC; V gene: TRBV6-6; clone size: NA; D gene: TRBD2; J gene: TRBJ2-4
CDR3 protein: CASSRQGRNGYTF; CDR3 DNA: TGCGCCAGCAGCAGGCAGGGAAGGAATGGCTACACCTTC; V gene: TRBV5-1; clone size: NA; D gene: NA; J gene: TRBJ1-2